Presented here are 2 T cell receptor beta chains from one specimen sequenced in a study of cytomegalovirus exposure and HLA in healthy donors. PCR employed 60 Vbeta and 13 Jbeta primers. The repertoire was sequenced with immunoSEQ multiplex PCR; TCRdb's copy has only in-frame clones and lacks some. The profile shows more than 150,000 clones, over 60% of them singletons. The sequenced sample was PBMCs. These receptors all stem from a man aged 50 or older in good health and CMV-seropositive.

DNA of the CDR3: TGTGCCAGCAGTTCTCCCGGGGGGGCCTACGAGCAGTACGTC. Translation gives CASSSPGGAYEQYV. This sequence joins TRBV28 and TRBJ2-7; 8 positions agree with TRBD2. This CDR3 has 14 amino acids. Germline V gene lookup returns CDR1 MDHEN and CDR2 SYDVKM. With 4 bases clipped from V and 2 bases from J, the junction kept 4 bases outside the gene matches.

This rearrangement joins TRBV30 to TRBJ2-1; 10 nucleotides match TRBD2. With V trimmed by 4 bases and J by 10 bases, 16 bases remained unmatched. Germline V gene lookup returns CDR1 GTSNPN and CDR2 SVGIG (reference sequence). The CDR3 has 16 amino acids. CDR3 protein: CAWTPTAGGPSGEQFF. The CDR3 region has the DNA TGTGCCTGGACCCCCACAGCGGGGGGGCCCTCGGGGGAGCAGTTCTTC.